This T cell receptor beta chain was recorded in a study of cytomegalovirus exposure and HLA in healthy donors. Study at large: An earlier analysis identified 120 million or so unique TCR beta sequences in approximately 190 million T cells.

Points on this clone: The antigen remains unidentified. The identical CDR3 is also encoded by other nucleotide sequences in the sample.

Whole-study results and caveats: In vitro work confirmed that three CMV-associated chains recognize CMV antigens. V- and J-gene trimming in TCR beta was tied to a missense DCLRE1C variant by an analysis performed later.

PCR amplification relied on 60 Vbeta primers (plus 13 Jbeta primers). Assay: immunoSEQ multiplex PCR; the TCRdb copy retains only in-frame clones and omits some. The sample has hundreds of thousands of clones; 80% to 90% are singletons. Looked up from germline, CDR1 is KGHSH and CDR2 is LQKENI. Trimming took off 4 bases at V and 0 bases at J, with 12 bases between the two ends. This CDR3 contains 15 residues. The rearrangement uses TRBV18 and TRBJ2-5; a weak D match, TRBD1 (6 bases). Sequencing was performed on PBMCs. This receptor was obtained from a woman aged 18 to 35 in good health and CMV-seronegative. CDR3 nucleotide sequence: TGTGCCAGCTCACGTTCCCAGGGGAACCAAGAGACCCAGTACTTC. It yields the protein CASSRSQGNQETQYF.